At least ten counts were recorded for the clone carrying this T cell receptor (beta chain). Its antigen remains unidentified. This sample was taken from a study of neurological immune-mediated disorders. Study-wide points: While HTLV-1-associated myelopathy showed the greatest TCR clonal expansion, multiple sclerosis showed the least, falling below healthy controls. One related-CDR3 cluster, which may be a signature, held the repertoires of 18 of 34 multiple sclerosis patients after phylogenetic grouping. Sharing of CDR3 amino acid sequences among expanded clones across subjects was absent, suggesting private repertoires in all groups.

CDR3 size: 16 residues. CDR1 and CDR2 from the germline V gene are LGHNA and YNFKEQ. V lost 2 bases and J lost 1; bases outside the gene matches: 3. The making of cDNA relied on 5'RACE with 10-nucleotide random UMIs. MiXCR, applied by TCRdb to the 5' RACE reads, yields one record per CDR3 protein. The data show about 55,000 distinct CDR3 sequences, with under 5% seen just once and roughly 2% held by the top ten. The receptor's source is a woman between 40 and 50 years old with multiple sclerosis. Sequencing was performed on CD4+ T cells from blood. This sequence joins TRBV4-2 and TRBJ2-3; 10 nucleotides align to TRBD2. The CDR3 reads CASSQKRGGGTDTQYF. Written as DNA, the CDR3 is TGTGCCAGCAGCCAAAAGCGGGGGGGCGGCACAGATACGCAGTATTTT.